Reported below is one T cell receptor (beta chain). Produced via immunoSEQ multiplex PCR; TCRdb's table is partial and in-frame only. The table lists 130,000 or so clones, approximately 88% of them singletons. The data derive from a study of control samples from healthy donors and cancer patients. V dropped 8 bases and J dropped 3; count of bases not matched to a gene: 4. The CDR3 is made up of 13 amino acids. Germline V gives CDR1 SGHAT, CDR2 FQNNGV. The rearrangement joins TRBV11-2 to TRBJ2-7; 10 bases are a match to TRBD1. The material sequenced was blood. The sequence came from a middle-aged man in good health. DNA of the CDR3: TGTGCCAGCGGGGACAGGGGAGTCTACGAGCAGTACTTC. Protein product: CASGDRGVYEQYF.